This T cell receptor (beta chain) was profiled in a study of blood T cell repertoires in COVID-19. Germline CDR1 LNHDA, CDR2 SQIVND (reference sequence). V was shortened by 6 bases and J by 11 bases, with 11 bases between the two germline ends. The CDR3 runs 11 residues. Under the authors' procedure: Amplification from reference gene primers served as the basis for estimated nucleated cell counts. Assay: immunoSEQ multiplex PCR; the TCRdb copy retains only in-frame clones and omits some. V and J calls and clone size come straight from that table; D and trimming were deduced from the DNA. In the table there are some 120,000 clones, 82% of which are singletons.

The chain recombines TRBV19 with TRBJ2-1; maybe TRBD2 (5 bases). Sequencing was performed on peripheral blood. The clonotype originates from a human donor in a cohort sampled during active COVID-19. For the CDR3, the DNA is TGTGCCAGTAGCACTGCGGGCAAGCAGTTCTTC. It specifies CASSTAGKQFF.